The present entry profiles one T cell receptor (beta chain) with its context. Original processing methods: Amplification of reference gene primers was used by the study to estimate nucleated cell counts. Clones were sequenced by immunoSEQ multiplex PCR, and TCRdb holds only the in-frame ones, with some missing. V and J calls and clone size are those listed in that table; D and trimming were worked out from the DNA. The repertoire holds 180,000 or so clones, roughly 85% seen once, with nearly 4.5% in the top ten. Adults between roughly 18 and 89 years of age took part from 24 US areas. This entry belongs to a study of blood T cell repertoires in COVID-19. Looking at the study overall: Samples representing acute and convalescent COVID-19 were sourced from the United States, Italy and Spain. Nucleic acid was either cDNA or gDNA, and it came from T cells, B-cell-depleted T cells, or PBMCs.

This TCR was sampled from a woman in her fifties or sixties who had recovered from COVID-19. What was sequenced was PBMCs or T cells enriched from blood (not recorded which).

The CDR3, as DNA: TGTGCCAGCAGTCCTAGCGGACAGTGGAGAAGCTACACCTTC. Translated, it gives CASSPSGQWRSYTF. The genes are TRBV5-5 and TRBJ1-2, with TRBD1 as a possible D gene (6 bases). The CDR3 contains 14 residues. The V gene's germline CDR1 is SGHKS and CDR2 YYEKEE (reference sequence). The V gene lost 5 bases and the J gene lost 9 bases, with 20 bases spanning the gap.